This T cell receptor (beta chain) was captured in a study of shared clonotypes between healthy human individuals. The CDR3 is made up of 15 amino acids. Looked up from germline, CDR1 is KGHSH and CDR2 is LQKENI. Trimming shortened V by 3 bases and J by 3 bases, and 11 bases separated the two germline ends. The assay was run at deep level. Genomic DNA of every subset was divided equally among multiple immunoSEQ plates. Sequencing used immunoSEQ multiplex PCR; TCRdb keeps in-frame clones, though not all of them. This sample carries some 2,100,000 clones, 95% of them seen once, and the ten largest clones take around 0.13%. Whole-study findings and limits: Rarefaction revealed incomplete sorted-subset sequencing despite large depth. Sampling was confined to blood; repertoires within tissues likely differ.

Turning to this clone: What it binds is unknown.

The clonotype originates from a man aged 18 to 29 in good health. The chain has TRBV18 and TRBJ1-4, with TRBD1 as a possible D gene (6 bases). Sequencing was carried out using naive CD4+ T cells sorted from blood. As to subset: CD45RA+ positively selected. The CDR3 nucleotides read TGTGCCAGCTCACCCAACGGGGGGCCTAATGAAAAACTGTTTTTT. Its protein is CASSPNGGPNEKLFF.